One sample yielded the 13 T cell receptor beta chains listed below, sequenced in a study of blood T cells in healthy people across ages. Combining a sample-barcoded 5' primer with a J-beta primer mix, a second PCR ran for about 6 to 11 cycles. TCRdb analysed the 5' RACE reads with MiXCR anew, one entry per CDR3 protein. The sample records approximately 810,000 distinct CDR3 sequences, around 34% being singletons. The source material was blood. These receptors were taken from a man younger than 30 in good health.

The J gene is TRBJ2-5, the V gene TRBV30, with D possibly matching TRBD1 (7 bases). This CDR3 comprises 14 residues. Trimming shortened V by 3 bases and J by 5 bases, and 16 bases separated the two germline ends. Germline V gene data show CDR1 as GTSNPN and CDR2 as SVGIG (reference sequence). This CDR3 reads CAWRPSRGVETQYF. CDR3 sequence (DNA): TGTGCCTGGAGACCCAGCAGGGGGGTCGAGACCCAGTACTTC.

This chain uses TRBV10-2 with TRBJ1-1, with 7 bases identical to TRBD1. V shed 6 bases and J 4 bases; nucleotides not matched to a gene: 5. CDR1 is WSHSY, CDR2 SAAADI, per germline. This CDR3 region has 13 residues. The CDR3 DNA is TGCGCCAGCAGCACAGGGGTCTCCACTGAAGCTTTCTTT. Translation gives CASSTGVSTEAFF.

This clonotype turned up a few times. The chain combines TRBV24-1 with TRBJ2-5; 9 bases are a match to TRBD1. Trimming removed 4 bases from V and 11 bases from J; junction bases left unmatched: 13. Germline V gives CDR1 KGHDR, CDR2 SFDVKD. CDR3 length: 15 residues. Here the CDR3 reads CATSDRDRVPVEQYF. The CDR3 nucleotides are TGTGCCACCAGTGACCGGGACAGGGTGCCAGTTGAGCAGTACTTC.

The table lists this clonotype with many counts. The J gene is TRBJ2-1, the V gene TRBV7-3; 11 nucleotides line up with TRBD1. The V gene's germline CDR1 is SGHTA and CDR2 FQGTGA. The CDR3 has 15 amino acids. Trimming took 0 bases from V and 6 from J; bases not matched to a gene: 1. For the CDR3, the DNA is TGTGCCAGCAGCTTAACAGGGACAGGGGGCAATGAGCAGTTCTTC. Protein: CASSLTGTGGNEQFF.

This clonotype was seen a single time. This could be a read error, since a much larger clone is one nucleotide away. J is TRBJ2-4 and V is TRBV6-6; D not resolved. Judging by the DNA end, TRBJ2-7 fits better; the J call may be wrong. This CDR3 region has 15 residues. The germline CDR1 and CDR2 sequences are MNHNY and SVGAGI (reference sequence). The CDR3 sequence is CVSSKNIGRSYEQYF. CDR3 DNA: TGTGTCAGCAGTAAAAACATAGGGCGCTCCTACGAGCAGTACTTC.

The gene calls are TRBV3-1 and TRBJ1-4; the match to TRBD1 covers 7 bases. CDR3 length: 14 amino acids. Losses at the gene ends were 5 bases for V and 6 bases for J; bases not matched to a gene: 6. CDR1 is LGHDT, CDR2 YNNKEL, per germline (reference sequence). Written as DNA, the CDR3 is TGTGCCAGCAGCTGGGACAGCCGGGATGAAAAACTGTTTTTT. This sequence encodes CASSWDSRDEKLFF.

The rearrangement links TRBV5-8 to TRBJ2-1; D not certain. The DNA matches TRBJ2-7 better at its end, which makes the J call doubtful. The CDR3 length is 16 residues. Germline values: CDR1 SGHTS, CDR2 YDEGEE. The CDR3, as DNA: TGTGCCAGCAGCTGGAGCTGGGTGATTACTTACAATGAGCAGTACTTC. Its protein product is CASSWSWVITYNEQYF.

This clonotype was seen a few times. The chain joins TRBV18 to TRBJ2-5; D is uncertain. V dropped 4 bases and J dropped 2 bases, with 11 bases sitting between them. The CDR3 extends over 14 amino acids. From germline, CDR1 is KGHSH and CDR2 LQKENI. In DNA form, the CDR3 reads TGTGCCAGCTCACTAGCAGAGGAGCAAGAGACCCAGTACTTC. Translating gives CASSLAEEQETQYF.

As for this clonotype: An end of the junction differs from the germline gene, which may be a read error. The V and J genes are TRBV14 and TRBJ2-7; 7 nucleotides agree with TRBD1. Germline-derived CDR1 and CDR2 are SGHDN and FVKESK. This CDR3 has 14 residues. This CDR3 is CTSSLGTENYEQYF. In DNA, the CDR3 is TGTACCAGCAGCCTCGGGACAGAGAACTACGAGCAGTACTTC.

This clonotype came up a few times. The chain recombines TRBV7-3 with TRBJ2-3; TRBD2 matches at 12 bases. The V segment lost 5 bases and the J segment 5 bases; nucleotides outside the gene matches: 5. This CDR3 contains 15 residues. Germline CDR1 is SGHTA and CDR2 is FQGTGA. The CDR3 DNA is TGTGCCAGCAGCCTTGCTAGCGGGGGGGAAGATACGCAGTATTTT. Residues: CASSLASGGEDTQYF. Combining the CDR3 with reference TRBV7-3 and TRBJ2-3 gives the whole variable domain GAGVSQTPSNKVTEKGKYVELRCDPISGHTALYWYRQSLGQGPEFLIYFQGTGAADDSGLPNDRFFAVRPEGSVSTLKIQRTERGDSAVYLCASSLASGGEDTQYFGPGTRLTVL.

The CDR3, as DNA: TGCAGTGCCGCAACAGGGTACTACGAGCAGTACTTC. It translates to CSAATGYYEQYF. The chain recombines TRBV20-1 with TRBJ2-7; weak D call: TRBD1 (6 bases). The CDR3 is 12 residues long. V shed 6 bases and J shed 3 bases, with 12 bases lying between them. CDR1 and CDR2 from the germline V gene are DFQATT and SNEGSKA (reference sequence).

On this clonotype itself: An end of the junction differs from the germline gene, which may be a read error. The rearrangement links TRBV12-3 or TRBV12-4 to TRBJ2-3; TRBD2 matches at 7 bases. The CDR3 loop spans 15 amino acids. CDR3 coding DNA: TGTGCCAGCAGTAAACAGATCACTAGCGCAGATACGGAGTATTTT. Its translation is CASSKQITSADTEYF.

The chain links TRBV7-2 to TRBJ1-4, with D hard to call. CDR3 length equals 13 residues. V gave up 5 bases and J gave up 2 bases, with 6 bases separating them. Germline-derived CDR1 and CDR2 are SGHTA and FQGNSA. Here the CDR3 DNA reads TGTGCCAGCAGCCCCAACACTAATGAAAAACTGTTTTTT. Translating gives CASSPNTNEKLFF.